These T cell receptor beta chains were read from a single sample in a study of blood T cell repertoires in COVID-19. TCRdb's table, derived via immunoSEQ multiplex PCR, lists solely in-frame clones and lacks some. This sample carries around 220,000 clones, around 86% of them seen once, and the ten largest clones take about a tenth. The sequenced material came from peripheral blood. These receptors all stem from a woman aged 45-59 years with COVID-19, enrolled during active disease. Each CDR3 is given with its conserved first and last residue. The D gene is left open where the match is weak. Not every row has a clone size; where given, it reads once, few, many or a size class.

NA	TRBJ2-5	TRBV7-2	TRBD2	TGTGCCAGCAGCTTAGGGACTAGCCTGCTCCAAGAGACCCAGTACTTC	CASSLGTSLLQETQYF
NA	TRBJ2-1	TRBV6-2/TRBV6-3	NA	TGTGCCAGCAGTTTTCGTCGACTTATGAATGAGCAGTTCTTC	CASSFRRLMNEQFF
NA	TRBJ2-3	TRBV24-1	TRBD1	TGTGCCACCAGTGAACTCAGGGGGCGCGTCGCAGATACGCAGTATTTT	CATSELRGRVADTQYF
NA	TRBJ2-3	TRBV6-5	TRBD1	TGTGCCAGCAGTTGGAGACAGGGATTCGAGCAGTATTTT	CASSWRQGFEQYF
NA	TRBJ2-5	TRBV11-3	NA	TGTGCCAGCAAAAGGGGGCAAGAGACCCAGTACTTC	CASKRGQETQYF
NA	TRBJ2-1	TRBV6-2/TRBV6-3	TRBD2	TGTGCCAGCAGTTACCCTAGACTAGCGGGGGGGAATGAGCAGTTCTTC	CASSYPRLAGGNEQFF
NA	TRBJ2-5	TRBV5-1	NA	TGCGCCAGCAGCCTTCAAGAGACCCAGTACTTC	CASSLQETQYF
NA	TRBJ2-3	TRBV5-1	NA	TGCGCCAGCAGCTTGGAGTTAAGAGAAGATACGCAGTATTTT	CASSLELREDTQYF
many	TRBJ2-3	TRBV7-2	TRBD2	TGTGCCAGCAGGGATAGCGGGGGGGCCAGTATGAATACGCAGTATTTT	CASRDSGGASMNTQYF
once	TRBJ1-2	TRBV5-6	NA	TGTGCCAGCAGCCAGGGTATTTATGGCTACACCTTC	CASSQGIYGYTF
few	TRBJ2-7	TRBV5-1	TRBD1	TGCGCCAGCACCCTGGGGACAGGGATCTACGAGCAGTACTTC	CASTLGTGIYEQYF
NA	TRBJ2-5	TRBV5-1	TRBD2	TGCGCCAGCAGCTCGTCCGGGACTAGCGAGTCGGAGACCCAGTACTTC	CASSSSGTSESETQYF
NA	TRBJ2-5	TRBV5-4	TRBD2	TGTGCCAGCAGCTTGCCAGCGGGGGGGCGGAGGCAAGAGACCCAGTACTTC	CASSLPAGGRRQETQYF
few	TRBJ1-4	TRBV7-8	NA	TGTGCCAGCAGCCAACGCAGGGGATGGGATGAAAAACTGTTTTTT	CASSQRRGWDEKLFF
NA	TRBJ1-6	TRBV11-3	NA	TGTGCCAGCAGCTTAGAAGCTTATAATTCACCCCTCCACTTT	CASSLEAYNSPLHF
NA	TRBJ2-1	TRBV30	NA	TGTGCCTGGAGTCCGACCACTCAGTGGACACAGTTCTTC	CAWSPTTQWTQFF
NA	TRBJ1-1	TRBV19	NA	TGTGCCAGTAGTTTCAGAGGTATGAACACTGAAGCTTTCTTT	CASSFRGMNTEAFF